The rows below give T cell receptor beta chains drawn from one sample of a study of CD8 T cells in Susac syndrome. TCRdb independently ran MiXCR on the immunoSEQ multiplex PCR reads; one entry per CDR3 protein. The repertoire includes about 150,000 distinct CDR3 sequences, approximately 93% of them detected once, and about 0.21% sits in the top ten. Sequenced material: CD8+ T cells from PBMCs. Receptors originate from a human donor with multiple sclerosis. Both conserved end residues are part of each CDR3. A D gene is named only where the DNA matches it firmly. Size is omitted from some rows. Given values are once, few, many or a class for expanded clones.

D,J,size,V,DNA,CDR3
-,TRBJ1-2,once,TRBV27,TGTGCCAGCAGTTACCAATCTACAGGGTTCCCCTATGGCTACACCTTC,CASSYQSTGFPYGYTF
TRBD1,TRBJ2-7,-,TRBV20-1,TGCAGTGCTAGAGCAGGGGGCTACGAGCAGTACTTC,CSARAGGYEQYF
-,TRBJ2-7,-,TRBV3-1,TGTGCCAGCAGCCGGATAAGGACGGATCGCTCCTACGAGCAGTACTTC,CASSRIRTDRSYEQYF
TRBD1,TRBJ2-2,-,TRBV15,TGTGCCACCGGGACAGGAAGAGGACTGAACACCGGGGAGCTGTTTTTT,CATGTGRGLNTGELFF
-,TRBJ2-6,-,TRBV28,TGTGCCAGCAGTGGGCACCTCACTGGGGCCAACGTCCTGACTTTC,CASSGHLTGANVLTF
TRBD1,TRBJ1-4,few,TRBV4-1,TGCGCCAGCAAACTGGGACAGGGGGCAGAAAAACTGTTTTTT,CASKLGQGAEKLFF
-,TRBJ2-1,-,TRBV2,TGTGCCAGCAAAGAGAGGGTCTCCTACAATGAGCAGTTCTTC,CASKERVSYNEQFF
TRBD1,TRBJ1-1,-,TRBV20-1,TGCAGTGCTAGAGATACCGGGACAGGGGTGAACACTGAAGCTTTCTTT,CSARDTGTGVNTEAFF
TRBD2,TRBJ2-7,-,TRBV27,TGTGCCAGCAACCCTAGCGGGGACCACTACGAGCAGTACTTC,CASNPSGDHYEQYF
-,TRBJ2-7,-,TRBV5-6,TGTGCCAGCACTCCTTTCTCCGGGGCAGGGTACGAGCAGTACTTC,CASTPFSGAGYEQYF
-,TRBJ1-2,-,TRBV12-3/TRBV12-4,TGTGCCAGCAGTCCGATACAGGGTGCGGGCTACACCTTC,CASSPIQGAGYTF
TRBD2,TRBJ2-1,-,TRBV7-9,TGTGCCAGCAGCCCCCCGGGACTAGCGGAGAATGAGCAGTTCTTC,CASSPPGLAENEQFF
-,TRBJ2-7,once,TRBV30,TGTGCCTGGAGTGTATTGTACGAGCAGTACTTC,CAWSVLYEQYF
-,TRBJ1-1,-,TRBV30,TGTGCCTGGAGTCCTCCGGACAGAGCGAACACTGAAGCTTTCTTT,CAWSPPDRANTEAFF
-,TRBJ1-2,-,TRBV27,TGTGCCAGCAGTCTTCTCCTAGGCCAGGGCTACACCTTC,CASSLLLGQGYTF
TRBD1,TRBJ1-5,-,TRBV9,TGTGCCAGCAGCGATGGGGACAGGGGTCAGCCCCAGCATTTT,CASSDGDRGQPQHF
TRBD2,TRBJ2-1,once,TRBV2,TGTGCCAGCACCCCGACTAGCGGGGGGCCCTATGAGCAGTTCTTC,CASTPTSGGPYEQFF
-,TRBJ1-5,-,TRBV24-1,TGTGCCACCGGGGACATTTTTAGCAATCAGCCCCAGCATTTT,CATGDIFSNQPQHF
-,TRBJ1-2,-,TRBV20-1,TGCAGTGCGGACGGGCGGCCCACGGCTAACTATGGCTACACCTTC,CSADGRPTANYGYTF
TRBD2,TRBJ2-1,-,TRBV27,TGTGCCAGCAGTCGCGGACTAGCGGGGGACAATGAGCAGTTCTTC,CASSRGLAGDNEQFF
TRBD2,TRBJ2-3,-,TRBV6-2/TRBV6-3,TGTGCCAGCAGCGGACTAGCGGATCGCACAGATACGCAGTATTTT,CASSGLADRTDTQYF
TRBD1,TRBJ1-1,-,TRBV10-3,TGTGCCATCAGGTGGGGACAGGGGGCCGGTGAAGCTTTCTTT,CAIRWGQGAGEAFF
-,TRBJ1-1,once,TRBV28,TGTGCCAGCAGTTTAACAGGAGATTACACTGAAGCTTTCTTT,CASSLTGDYTEAFF
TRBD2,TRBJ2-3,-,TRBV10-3,TGTGCCATCAGTAGCGGGGGGGCGGAAGATACGCAGTATTTT,CAISSGGAEDTQYF
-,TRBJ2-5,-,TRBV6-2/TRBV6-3,TGTGCCAGCAGACTAGTACGGGGAGAGACCCAGTACTTC,CASRLVRGETQYF
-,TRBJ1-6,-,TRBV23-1,TGCGCCAGCAGTCTCCCTGGGGACTATAATTCACCCCTCCACTTT,CASSLPGDYNSPLHF
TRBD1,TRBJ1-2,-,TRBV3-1,TGTGCCAGCAGCCGAACCGGGACAGGGAAGGATGGCTACACCTTC,CASSRTGTGKDGYTF
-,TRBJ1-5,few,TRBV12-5,TGTGCTAGTGTCCCAAATAGCAATCAGCCCCAGCATTTT,CASVPNSNQPQHF
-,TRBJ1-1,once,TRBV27,TGTGCCAGCAGTTTATCCGGGTTGGTTGAAGCTTTCTTT,CASSLSGLVEAFF
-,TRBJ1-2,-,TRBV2,TGTGCCAGCAAGGGGCGGGAGAGTGGAGGCTACACCTTC,CASKGRESGGYTF
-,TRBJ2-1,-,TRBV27,TGTGCCAGCAGTTTAGTTCGGTACCAAGCGAGCGAGCAGTTCTTC,CASSLVRYQASEQFF
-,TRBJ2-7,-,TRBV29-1,TGCAGCGTTGAATGGGGTAGTACCTACGAGCAGTACTTC,CSVEWGSTYEQYF
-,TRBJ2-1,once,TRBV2,TGTGCCATCAACCGGGGTGGCAGGAGCTCCTACAATGAGCAGTTCTTC,CAINRGGRSSYNEQFF
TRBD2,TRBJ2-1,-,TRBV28,TGTGCCAGCAGTAGATCCAGCGGGGCTAATGAGCAGTTCTTC,CASSRSSGANEQFF
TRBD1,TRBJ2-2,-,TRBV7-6,TGTGCCAGCAGCCCAATTACAGGGGAAACCGGGGAGCTGTTTTTT,CASSPITGETGELFF
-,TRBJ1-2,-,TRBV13,TGTGCCAGCAGCTTAGGGGCTGGTGGCTACACCTTC,CASSLGAGGYTF
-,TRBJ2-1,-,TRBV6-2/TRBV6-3,TGTGCCAGCAGTTACCCCCGGCCTGAGCAGTTCTTC,CASSYPRPEQFF
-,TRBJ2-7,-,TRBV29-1,TGCAGCGTTCCCGGGGGACGCTCCTACGAGCAGTACTTC,CSVPGGRSYEQYF
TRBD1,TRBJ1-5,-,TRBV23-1,TGCGCCAGCAGCCAACCAGGACAGGGTGGTAGCAATCAGCCCCAGCATTTT,CASSQPGQGGSNQPQHF